The 29 T cell receptor beta chains reported below all come from one sample, sequenced in a study of prognosis after radiotherapy for stage I lung cancer. TCR beta CDR3 amplification from genomic DNA was performed by two-round multiplex PCR. The first round of PCR was done with primers that matched each TRBV and TRBJ gene. TCRdb reprocessed the multiplex PCR reads with MiXCR, giving one entry per CDR3 protein. The sample includes fewer than 25,000 distinct CDR3 sequences, about a quarter of them seen just once. The sequenced sample was PBMCs, obtained before or after stereotactic body radiation therapy (not recorded which). These TCRs come from a donor aged 50 or older with non-small cell lung cancer.

The V call is TRBV5-1, the J call TRBJ2-5, with D possibly called TRBD1 or TRBD2 (8 bases each). The V end lost 3 bases, the J end lost 9 bases, and 27 bases lay between the germline ends. The germline V gene encodes CDR1 SGHRS and CDR2 YFSETQ. The CDR3 extends over 17 amino acids. CDR3 DNA sequence: TGCGCCAGCAGCTGCTCGGGACAGGCCGGGAGGGTTAAGGCCCAGTACTTC. Translated: CASSCSGQAGRVKAQYF.

In its sample, this clonotype was seen many times. The chain recombines TRBV10-2 with TRBJ2-2; D assignment may be TRBD1 or TRBD2 (5 bases each). The V and J ends lost 7 bases and 3 bases respectively, with 18 bases between them. The CDR3 has 16 amino acids. Germline lookup yields CDR1 WSHSY and CDR2 SAAADI. CDR3 DNA sequence: TGCGCCAGCAAGGGTGCCCGGGGCGGGTACACCGGGGAGCTGTTTTTT. Protein product: CASKGARGGYTGELFF.

As for this clonotype: The conserved closing phenylalanine or tryptophan is absent in this CDR3, likely reflecting a read error. The V and J genes are TRBV19 and TRBJ2-2; TRBD1 matches 10 bases. In germline, CDR1 is LNHDA, CDR2 SQIVND (reference sequence). CDR3 size: 15 residues. Here the CDR3 DNA reads TGTGCCAGCAGATACGGACAGGGGGACACCGCGGAGCTGTTTCTT. Translated: CASRYGQGDTAELFL.

This clonotype came up a few times. A read error may explain this, as a much larger clone is one base away. This chain links TRBV2 with TRBJ1-1, with a tentative D call TRBD1 (5 bases). CDR3 length equals 14 residues. V gave up 6 bases and J gave up 1 base, with 12 bases separating them. Germline V lookup: CDR1 SNHLY, CDR2 FYNNEI. CDR3 in amino acids: CASRHRRGNTEAFF. In DNA form, the CDR3 reads TGTGCCAGCAGACACAGGAGAGGGAACACTGAAGCTTTCTTT.

The table lists this clonotype with many counts. The V and J genes are TRBV19 and TRBJ2-3; D gene uncertain. Looked up from germline, CDR1 is LNHDA and CDR2 is SQIVND (reference sequence). The CDR3 length is 12 residues. The V and J ends lost 6 bases and 3 bases respectively, with 7 bases between them. The CDR3 reads CASSPRTDTQYF. In DNA, the CDR3 is TGTGCCAGTAGCCCTCGGACAGATACGCAGTATTTT. Looking up the rest from reference TRBV19 and TRBJ2-3 gives the full variable domain: DGGITQSPKYLFRKEGQNVTLSCEQNLNHDAMYWYRQDPGQGLRLIYYSQIVNDFQKGDIAEGYSVSREKKESFPLTVTSAQKNPTAFYLCASSPRTDTQYFGPGTRLTVL.

This clonotype was recorded at least ten times. The chain is built from TRBV12-3 or TRBV12-4 and TRBJ2-5, with D possibly being TRBD1 (6 bases). This CDR3 spans 15 amino acids. Trimming shortened V by 1 base and J by 5 bases, and 14 bases separated the two germline ends. The CDR3 bases are TGTGCCAGCAGTTTAGGGCAGGGGCTGAGGGAGACCCAGTACTTC. This translates into CASSLGQGLRETQYF.

This clonotype was detected many times. In DNA form, the CDR3 reads TGTGCCAGCAGCAGGGGGGAGACCCAGTACTTC. Encoded protein: CASSRGETQYF. The chain joins TRBV11-2 to TRBJ2-5; D is possibly TRBD1 (6 bases). Trimming shortened V by 5 bases and J by 5 bases, and 6 bases separated the two germline ends. The length of the CDR3 is 11 residues. Per the germline V gene, CDR1 is SGHAT and CDR2 is FQNNGV.

The chain links TRBV20-1 to TRBJ2-3, with unresolved D. CDR3 length: 15 amino acids. Germline V gene lookup returns CDR1 DFQATT and CDR2 SNEGSKA (reference sequence). Trimming left V 3 bases short and J 0 bases short, with 13 bases between. The CDR3 nucleotides read TGCAGTGCTAGGTCCGCACTGGAAAGCACAGATACGCAGTATTTT. Protein: CSARSALESTDTQYF.

This clonotype has a count of ten or more. This chain joins TRBV5-1 and TRBJ2-1; 7 nucleotides match TRBD1. V was clipped by 2 bases and J by 5 bases; unmatched bases: 1. The CDR3 extends over 13 amino acids. Germline CDR1 is SGHRS and CDR2 is YFSETQ. CDR3 sequence reads: CASSFQGDNEQFF. The CDR3 nucleotides read TGCGCCAGCAGCTTCCAGGGGGACAATGAGCAGTTCTTC. Using reference TRBV5-1 and TRBJ2-1 for the parts outside the CDR3, the full variable domain is KAGVTQTPRYLIKTRGQQVTLSCSPISGHRSVSWYQQTPGQGLQFLFEYFSETQRNKGNFPGRFSGRQFSNSRSEMNVSTLELGDSALYLCASSFQGDNEQFFGPGTRLTVL.

Details on this clonotype: This sequence may be a read error, since a much larger clone differs from it by one base. The V gene is TRBV7-9, the J gene TRBJ1-2, with D possibly TRBD1 on 6 matching bases. The CDR3 extends over 15 amino acids. Per the germline V gene, CDR1 is SEHNR and CDR2 is FQNEAQ (reference sequence). DNA of the CDR3: TGTGCCAGCAGATTAGCGGACAGCGTGGGCTATGGCTACACCTTC. It is translated as CASRLADSVGYGYTF.

About this clonotype itself: A far bigger clonotype differs at one base, so this is likely a read error. The chain links TRBV6-8 to TRBJ2-2; D is undetermined. Trimming pared 8 bases from V and 3 bases from J, leaving 10 bases between. There are 13 residues in the CDR3. CDR1 MNHGY and CDR2 SAAAGT come from the germline V gene. CDR3 loop: CASGNVYTGELFF. The CDR3 DNA reads TGTGCCAGCGGTAACGTATACACCGGGGAGCTGTTTTTT.

This clonotype has a count of ten or more. The chain combines TRBV24-1 with TRBJ2-1, with D perhaps matching TRBD2 (6 bases). CDR1 and CDR2 from the germline V gene are KGHDR and SFDVKD. The CDR3 spans 12 residues. V was cut by 7 bases and J by 6 bases, with 9 bases left in between. The CDR3 bases are TGTGCCACCAGATCGGGAGCCAATGAGCAGTTCTTC. It encodes CATRSGANEQFF.

Notes on this clonotype: At one end, the junction sequence differs from germline, possibly due to a read error. The chain links TRBV6-6 to TRBJ1-5; a weak D match, TRBD1 (5 bases). Looked up from germline, CDR1 is MNHNY and CDR2 is SVGAGI (reference sequence). The CDR3 contains 15 residues. The DNA for the CDR3 is TGTGTCAGCAGTTACTTCGAGGCAGGGAATCAGCCCCAACATTTT. It is translated as CVSSYFEAGNQPQHF.

In this sample, this clonotype turned up many times. This chain uses TRBV5-1 with TRBJ2-3; D perhaps matches TRBD1 (5 bases). This CDR3 region has 13 residues. CDR1 and CDR2 (germline): SGHRS, YFSETQ. With 4 bases removed from V and 5 bases from J, the gap between germline ends came to 11 bases. The CDR3: CASSPQGIDTQYF. Here the CDR3 DNA reads TGCGCCAGCAGCCCGCAGGGTATAGATACGCAGTATTTT.

This clonotype was seen many times. The chain uses TRBV19 and TRBJ2-7; D uncertain. V dropped 3 bases and J dropped 4 bases, with 10 bases sitting between them. The CDR3 sequence is 13 residues long. Germline CDR1 LNHDA, CDR2 SQIVND (reference sequence). CDR3 coding DNA: TGTGCCAGTAGTATCAGGCCCGAATACGAGCAGTACTTC. This encodes CASSIRPEYEQYF.

The V call is TRBV7-9, the J call TRBJ2-2, with D possibly matching TRBD2 (5 bases). The CDR3 is 16 amino acids. V gave up 5 bases and J gave up 1 base, with 14 bases separating them. Germline V CDR1 and CDR2: SEHNR, FQNEAQ (reference sequence). The CDR3 bases are TGTGCCAGCAGCGCTGCGTTACTAGGGAACACCGGGGAGCTGTTTTTT. Residues: CASSAALLGNTGELFF.

This clonotype was picked up many times. The chain carries TRBV20-1 and TRBJ2-1; 7 nucleotides line up with TRBD2. Germline V gene lookup returns CDR1 DFQATT and CDR2 SNEGSKA (reference sequence). Germline trimming cut 1 base from V and 8 bases from J; bases unmatched to any gene: 5. This CDR3 region has 13 residues. The CDR3 DNA reads TGCAGTGCTAGAGGCAGGGAGGGCGATGAGCAGTTCTTC. Its translation is CSARGREGDEQFF.

This clonotype was counted ten times or more. This chain joins TRBV6-5 and TRBJ2-7; TRBD1 is a possible D gene (5 bases). V lost 0 bases, J lost 2 bases, and 11 bases lay in between. CDR3 length equals 15 residues. The germline gives CDR1 MNHEY, CDR2 SVGAGI. CDR3 nucleotide sequence: TGTGCCAGCAGTTACTCTCCAGGGTGGGCCTACGAGCAGTACTTC. This encodes CASSYSPGWAYEQYF.

This clonotype has ten or more counts. V is TRBV20-1 and J is TRBJ2-5; TRBD2 matches 8 bases. Germline lookup yields CDR1 DFQATT and CDR2 SNEGSKA (reference sequence). Losses at the gene ends were 3 bases for V and 5 bases for J; bases not matched to a gene: 8. The CDR3 has 14 amino acids. The CDR3 DNA reads as TGCAGTGCTAGTACAAGCGGGAGCTTTGAGACCCAGTACTTC. It is translated as CSASTSGSFETQYF.

This clonotype occurred many times. This chain links TRBV15 with TRBJ2-7, with 8 nucleotides matching TRBD1. V shed 4 bases, J shed 5 bases, and the junction held 1 base outside the gene matches. The CDR3 contains 12 residues. The V gene's germline CDR1 is LNHNV and CDR2 YYDKDF (reference sequence). As DNA, the CDR3 is TGTGCCACCAGCACAGGGGGCCACGAGCAGTACTTC. Translation gives CATSTGGHEQYF.

With respect to this clonotype: At one end the junction does not follow the germline gene, possibly because of a read error. This chain joins TRBV27 and TRBJ1-5; tentatively, D is TRBD1 (5 bases). The CDR3 runs to 15 residues. Per germline, CDR1 MNHEY and CDR2 SMNVEV (reference sequence). The DNA of the CDR3 is TGTACCAGCAGTTTCTTAGCAGGGACCAATCAGCCCAAGCATTTT. As protein: CTSSFLAGTNQPKHF.

This clonotype has a single count. J is TRBJ2-3 and V is TRBV12-3 or TRBV12-4, with 10 bases aligning to TRBD2. V shed 9 bases and J 4 bases; nucleotides not matched to a gene: 10. The CDR3 loop spans 15 amino acids. The CDR3 is CASMLAGASADTQYF. The DNA of the CDR3 is TGTGCCAGTATGCTAGCGGGAGCTTCGGCAGATACGCAGTATTTT.

This clonotype was detected ten times or more. The V call is TRBV20-1, the J call TRBJ2-7, with D perhaps TRBD1 or TRBD2 (6 bases each). The CDR3 has 17 residues. Per germline, CDR1 DFQATT and CDR2 SNEGSKA (reference sequence). V lost 0 bases and J lost 7, with 25 bases in between. The CDR3 sequence is CSARDLDLWGDTKEQYF. In nucleotides, the CDR3 is TGCAGTGCTAGAGACCTCGACTTGTGGGGGGACACCAAAGAGCAGTACTTC.

By share, this clonotype ranks as medium-sized (0.01 to 0.1%). The chain joins TRBV5-5 to TRBJ2-1, with 10 bases fitting TRBD2. This CDR3 has 16 residues. Germline loops: CDR1 SGHKS, CDR2 YYEKEE (reference sequence). V dropped 2 bases and J dropped 5; count of bases not matched to a gene: 7. Here the CDR3 DNA reads TGTGCCAGCAGCTTCATCGGGACTAGCGAACACAATGAGCAGTTCTTC. Protein product: CASSFIGTSEHNEQFF.

With regard to this clonotype: A read error is likely here: a far larger clone is one base away. The chain recombines TRBV2 with TRBJ1-4; TRBD1 is a possible D gene (5 bases). The J call may be in error: the DNA end matches TRBJ1-6 better. Germline V CDR1 and CDR2: SNHLY, FYNNEI. The CDR3 has 13 amino acids. The CDR3 nucleotides are TGTGCCAGCACGCCGGGACTGAATTCAACCCTCCACTTT. Amino acid sequence: CASTPGLNSTLHF.

A remark on this clonotype: With only one base between it and a far larger clone, this is likely a read error. This sequence joins TRBV6-4 and TRBJ2-2; D is perhaps TRBD1 (5 bases). V lost 6 bases, J lost 3 bases, and 11 bases lay in between. Germline V gene data show CDR1 as MRHNA and CDR2 as SNTAGT. The CDR3 covers 14 residues. CDR3 in DNA: TGTGCCAGCAGCTGGACATGCGACACCGGGGAGCTGTTTTTT. Protein: CASSWTCDTGELFF.

This clonotype was observed at least ten times. This clone may be a read error of a much larger clone one base away. Here the CDR3 DNA reads TGTGCCAGCAGCCGCGGAGGCGCTATGCCGGGCTACACCTTC. It encodes CASSRGGAMPGYTF. The gene calls are TRBV3-1 and TRBJ1-2, with D unresolved. Trimming took 4 bases from V and 8 from J, leaving 17 bases between them. The CDR3 length is 14 residues. Germline CDR1 and CDR2: LGHDT and YNNKEL (reference sequence).

At least ten counts were recorded for this clonotype. V and J are TRBV20-1 and TRBJ2-7; 9 bases align to TRBD2. V gave up 1 base and J gave up 9 bases; unmatched junction bases: 7. Germline values: CDR1 DFQATT, CDR2 SNEGSKA (reference sequence). The CDR3 is 13 amino acids. This CDR3 is CSARGREGIVQYF. The DNA for the CDR3 is TGCAGTGCTAGAGGGCGGGAGGGCATCGTGCAGTACTTC.

This clonotype is labeled as medium-sized. The rearrangement uses TRBV20-1 and TRBJ1-1, with unresolved D. The CDR3 loop spans 14 amino acids. The V gene lost 2 bases and the J gene lost 1 base, with 11 bases spanning the gap. Germline V gene sequence: CDR1 DFQATT, CDR2 SNEGSKA (reference sequence). This CDR3 reads CSARTPDGNTEAFF. The CDR3 DNA is TGCAGTGCTAGAACCCCTGACGGGAACACTGAAGCTTTCTTT.